What follows are 28 T cell receptor beta chains derived from one specimen sequenced in a study of cytomegalovirus exposure and HLA in healthy donors. Both 60 Vbeta primers and 13 Jbeta primers went into the PCR. This table comes from immunoSEQ multiplex PCR, and its TCRdb copy is limited to in-frame clones, with some not included. The sample consists of roughly 200,000 clones, roughly 86% of them appearing once. Sequenced material: PBMCs. The receptors were sampled from a man aged 35 to 55 in good health and CMV-seropositive.

The chain is built from TRBV6-5 and TRBJ1-5; 7 nucleotides agree with TRBD1. Trimming at V came to 6 bases and at J to 0 bases, leaving 5 bases not matched to a gene. CDR3 length equals 15 residues. From germline, CDR1 is MNHEY and CDR2 SVGAGI. CDR3 protein: CASSRDRDSNQPQHF. In nucleotides, the CDR3 is TGTGCCAGCAGCCGCGACAGGGATAGCAATCAGCCCCAGCATTTT.

The chain uses TRBV10-3 and TRBJ1-2; 11 bases agree with TRBD1. The V gene's germline CDR1 is ENHRY and CDR2 SYGVKD. This CDR3 contains 14 residues. V dropped 6 bases and J dropped 2; count of bases not matched to a gene: 2. CDR3 protein: CAISGQGANYGYTF. In DNA form, the CDR3 reads TGTGCCATCAGCGGACAGGGGGCGAACTATGGCTACACCTTC.

The V gene is TRBV7-9, the J gene TRBJ2-7; TRBD2 aligns across 8 bases. J was trimmed by 0 bases and V by 1 base; bases with no gene match: 8. The CDR3 contains 17 residues. Germline V gene lookup returns CDR1 SEHNR and CDR2 FQNEAQ (reference sequence). The CDR3: CASSLGVGSGDSYEQYF. CDR3 in DNA: TGTGCCAGCAGCTTAGGCGTAGGTAGCGGGGACTCCTACGAGCAGTACTTC.

This chain links TRBV5-1 with TRBJ1-5; tentatively, D is TRBD1 (6 bases). V was shortened by 4 bases and J by 3 bases, with 14 bases between the two germline ends. The CDR3 is 15 amino acids. CDR1 and CDR2 (germline): SGHRS, YFSETQ. This CDR3 reads CASSPRGGPNQPQHF. CDR3 sequence (DNA): TGCGCCAGCAGCCCGCGGGGGGGGCCCAATCAGCCCCAGCATTTT.

With regard to this clone: Other nucleotide sequences in the sample specify the same CDR3. V usage is TRBV28 and J usage is TRBJ2-7; 7 bases line up with TRBD2. CDR3 length equals 14 residues. CDR1 and CDR2 from the germline V gene are MDHEN and SYDVKM. J was trimmed by 4 bases and V by 2 bases; bases with no gene match: 5. CDR3 amino acids: CASSLGGRGYEQYF. CDR3 in DNA: TGTGCCAGCAGTTTAGGCGGGAGAGGGTACGAGCAGTACTTC. Together with reference TRBV28 and TRBJ2-7, the CDR3 gives the full variable domain: DVKVTQSSRYLVKRTGEKVFLECVQDMDHENMFWYRQDPGLGLRLIYFSYDVKMKEKGDIPEGYSVSREKKERFSLILESASTNQTSMYLCASSLGGRGYEQYFGPGTRLTVT.

The chain links TRBV30 to TRBJ2-3, with a tentative D call TRBD1 (6 bases). V was pared by 4 bases and J by 1 base, with 12 bases between. The CDR3 runs 14 residues. The germline gives CDR1 GTSNPN, CDR2 SVGIG (reference sequence). For the CDR3, the DNA is TGTGCCTGGAAGCAGGGGATTCGCACAGATACGCAGTATTTT. It encodes CAWKQGIRTDTQYF.

V and J are TRBV29-1 and TRBJ2-5; 7 bases agree with TRBD2. V shed 6 bases, J shed 5 bases, and the junction held 6 bases outside the gene matches. This CDR3 is 12 amino acids long. Germline loops: CDR1 SQVTM, CDR2 ANQGSEA. CDR3: CSVQAGRETQYF. CDR3 DNA: TGCAGCGTGCAAGCGGGGAGGGAGACCCAGTACTTC.

This clone was recorded once. V is TRBV9 and J is TRBJ2-3; a possible D gene is TRBD1 (6 bases). Germline values: CDR1 SGDLS, CDR2 YYNGEE. This CDR3 is 16 amino acids long. Trimming shortened V by 1 base and J by 1 base, and 13 bases separated the two germline ends. CDR3 loop: CASSVLPGHGTDTQYF. Here the CDR3 DNA reads TGTGCCAGCAGCGTACTACCGGGACACGGCACAGATACGCAGTATTTT.

The V gene is TRBV10-2, the J gene TRBJ2-2; D is possibly TRBD1 (5 bases). Between the trimmed V and J ends, which lost 3 bases and 0 bases, there was a span of 5 bases. This CDR3 is built from 14 residues. CDR1 and CDR2 (germline): WSHSY, SAAADI. The CDR3 here is CASSEQANTGELFF. The CDR3 nucleotides are TGCGCCAGCAGTGAACAGGCGAACACCGGGGAGCTGTTTTTT.

The CDR3 bases are TGTGCCAGCAGTACTTACACAGATACGCAGTATTTT. Protein: CASSTYTDTQYF. The rearrangement joins TRBV28 to TRBJ2-3; D unresolved. There are 12 residues in the CDR3. The germline V gene has CDR1 MDHEN and CDR2 SYDVKM. With 5 bases removed from V and 2 bases from J, the gap between germline ends came to 5 bases.

The rearrangement links TRBV4-1 to TRBJ2-7; 9 positions agree with TRBD1. The trim removed 2 bases at V and 3 bases at J, leaving 5 bases unmatched. CDR1 and CDR2 from the germline V gene are MGHRA and YSYEKL. This CDR3 is 15 amino acids long. The CDR3 DNA sequence: TGCGCCAGCAGCCAATTACGACAGGGGGGCTACGAGCAGTACTTC. Its translation is CASSQLRQGGYEQYF.

This chain's CDR3 is CASSSPTYEQYF. CDR3 coding DNA: TGTGCCAGCAGCTCACCTACCTACGAGCAGTACTTC. V usage is TRBV7-8 and J usage is TRBJ2-7; D ambiguous. CDR1 and CDR2 (germline): SGHVS, FQNEAQ. CDR3 length: 12 amino acids. Trimming took off 4 bases at V and 2 bases at J, with 6 bases between the two ends.

The V and J genes are TRBV11-2 and TRBJ2-7; D gene unclear. CDR3 length equals 13 residues. With 7 bases removed from V and 4 bases from J, the gap between germline ends came to 14 bases. Germline V gene data show CDR1 as SGHAT and CDR2 as FQNNGV. CDR3 sequence (DNA): TGTGCCAGCAACCCTTCTCGACAATACGAGCAGTACTTC. It yields the protein CASNPSRQYEQYF.

This chain connects TRBV27 to TRBJ1-2, with D possibly matching TRBD1 (5 bases). Trimming took off 6 bases at V and 1 base at J, with 15 bases between the two ends. CDR1 and CDR2 from the germline V gene are MNHEY and SMNVEV (reference sequence). The CDR3 runs 15 residues. CDR3 loop: CASSVLGVGNYGYTF. CDR3 nucleotides: TGTGCCAGCAGCGTATTAGGGGTTGGTAACTATGGCTACACCTTC.

V is TRBV5-1 and J is TRBJ2-7; the D is unclear. Between the trimmed V and J ends, which lost 4 bases and 6 bases, there was a span of 11 bases. The germline V gene encodes CDR1 SGHRS and CDR2 YFSETQ. The CDR3 length is 12 residues. The CDR3 region has the DNA TGCGCCAGCAGCGCAACAACCCTCGAGCAGTACTTC. It specifies CASSATTLEQYF. The variable domain in full, with the rest retrieved from reference TRBV5-1 and TRBJ2-7, is KAGVTQTPRYLIKTRGQQVTLSCSPISGHRSVSWYQQTPGQGLQFLFEYFSETQRNKGNFPGRFSGRQFSNSRSEMNVSTLELGDSALYLCASSATTLEQYFGPGTRLTVT.

The chain recombines TRBV6-1 with TRBJ1-4; TRBD1 aligns across 8 bases. There are 12 residues in the CDR3. V shed 4 bases and J 15 bases; nucleotides not matched to a gene: 7. The germline V gene encodes CDR1 MNHNS and CDR2 SASEGT. This CDR3 is CASSGDRGFLFF. CDR3 in DNA: TGTGCCAGCAGTGGAGACAGGGGATTCTTGTTTTTT.

The V and J genes are TRBV30 and TRBJ2-2; 11 bases agree with TRBD2. Trimming took 3 bases from V and 5 from J; bases not matched to a gene: 5. The CDR3 consists of 15 residues. From germline, CDR1 is GTSNPN and CDR2 SVGIG (reference sequence). The CDR3 reads CAWSTLAGGTGELFF. CDR3 bases: TGTGCCTGGAGCACGCTAGCGGGAGGAACCGGGGAGCTGTTTTTT. The full variable domain, in which reference TRBV30 and TRBJ2-2 provide the parts outside the CDR3, is SQTIHQWPATLVQPVGSPLSLECTVEGTSNPNLYWYRQAAGRGLQLLFYSVGIGQISSEVPQNLSASRPQDRQFILSSKKLLLSDSGFYLCAWSTLAGGTGELFFGEGSRLTVL.

CDR3 residues: CASSQDGASGNPQETQYF. The CDR3 nucleotides are TGCGCCAGCAGCCAAGATGGGGCTAGCGGGAACCCCCAAGAGACCCAGTACTTC. The chain combines TRBV4-1 with TRBJ2-5; 9 bases map to TRBD2. Germline CDR1 reads MGHRA; CDR2 reads YSYEKL. V lost 0 bases and J lost 1; bases outside the gene matches: 9. The CDR3 is 18 amino acids.

The chain couples TRBV9 to TRBJ2-3, with TRBD2 identical over 11 bases. The CDR3 extends over 19 amino acids. Germline CDR1 and CDR2: SGDLS and YYNGEE. V shed 2 bases and J 0 bases; nucleotides not matched to a gene: 11. CDR3 protein: CASSVEIGLAGSSTDTQYF. Written as DNA, the CDR3 is TGTGCCAGCAGCGTGGAGATTGGACTAGCGGGTTCTAGCACAGATACGCAGTATTTT.

This chain uses TRBV7-9 with TRBJ2-7, with D perhaps matching TRBD1 (5 bases). The CDR3 is made up of 14 amino acids. Between the trimmed V and J ends, which lost 1 base and 6 bases, there was a span of 13 bases. Germline CDR1 SEHNR, CDR2 FQNEAQ (reference sequence). The CDR3 region has the DNA TGTGCCAGCAGCTTAGAGTCAGGGAAGGGCGAGCAGTACTTC. Amino acids: CASSLESGKGEQYF.

This clone was detected once. The chain joins TRBV11-2 to TRBJ2-1; 7 nucleotides line up with TRBD2. This CDR3 contains 16 residues. With V trimmed by 0 bases and J by 9 bases, 11 bases remained unmatched. Germline V lookup: CDR1 SGHAT, CDR2 FQNNGV. Here the CDR3 DNA reads TGTGCCAGCAGCTTAGATCGGAGCGGGGTTGGCAGTGAGCAGTTCTTC. Residues: CASSLDRSGVGSEQFF.

The chain is built from TRBV4-3 and TRBJ1-4, with a tentative D call TRBD1 (5 bases). V lost 5 bases and J lost 6, with 10 bases in between. Germline CDR1 LGHNA, CDR2 YSLEER. CDR3 length: 13 residues. CDR3 nucleotide sequence: TGCGCCAGCAGCTCCCGACAGTATGAAAAACTGTTTTTT. Protein product: CASSSRQYEKLFF.

This clone was observed a handful of times. V gene TRBV5-6 combines with J gene TRBJ2-3, with D unclear. This CDR3 has 11 amino acids. V gave up 4 bases and J gave up 4 bases, with 4 bases separating them. CDR1 and CDR2 (germline): SGHDT, YYEEEE. CDR3: CASSRADTQYF. CDR3 coding DNA: TGTGCCAGCAGCAGAGCAGATACGCAGTATTTT. The complete variable domain, with remaining parts taken from reference TRBV5-6 and TRBJ2-3, reads DAGVTQSPTHLIKTRGQQVTLRCSPKSGHDTVSWYQQALGQGPQFIFQYYEEEERQRGNFPDRFSGHQFPNYSSELNVNALLLGDSALYLCASSRADTQYFGPGTRLTVL.

The rearrangement links TRBV6-5 to TRBJ1-2; 9 nucleotides agree with TRBD1. CDR1 is MNHEY, CDR2 SVGAGI, per germline. This CDR3 contains 14 residues. V dropped 5 bases and J dropped 5; count of bases not matched to a gene: 6. The CDR3, as DNA: TGTGCCAGCAGTCGGGACAGGGTAGGATATGGCTACACCTTC. This gives the protein CASSRDRVGYGYTF.

This chain joins TRBV2 and TRBJ2-2, with 7 bases identical to TRBD2. The V gene's germline CDR1 is SNHLY and CDR2 FYNNEI. V shed 4 bases, J shed 3 bases, and the junction held 2 bases outside the gene matches. CDR3 length equals 14 residues. The CDR3 loop is CASSVRGYTGELFF. CDR3 nucleotides: TGTGCCAGCAGTGTGCGGGGGTACACCGGGGAGCTGTTTTTT.

The chain employs TRBV5-1 and TRBJ1-2; tentatively, D is TRBD1 (5 bases). Trimming took off 4 bases at V and 3 bases at J, with 13 bases between the two ends. Germline V gene lookup returns CDR1 SGHRS and CDR2 YFSETQ. This CDR3 contains 14 residues. The CDR3 nucleotides read TGCGCCAGCAGCACGGAACAGGCCCACTATGGCTACACCTTC. Translated, it gives CASSTEQAHYGYTF.

This clone was observed a few times. The chain uses TRBV5-1 and TRBJ1-1, with TRBD1 identical over 9 bases. CDR3 length: 15 residues. The trim removed 0 bases at V and 5 bases at J, leaving 5 bases unmatched. Looked up from germline, CDR1 is SGHRS and CDR2 is YFSETQ. The CDR3 DNA is TGCGCCAGCAGCTTGGGGGGACAGGGAAGGACTGAAGCTTTCTTT. As protein: CASSLGGQGRTEAFF.

The chain combines TRBV6-5 with TRBJ2-1; 12 bases align to TRBD2. The CDR3 loop spans 14 amino acids. Germline V gives CDR1 MNHEY, CDR2 SVGAGI. The trim removed 6 bases at V and 3 bases at J, leaving 0 bases unmatched. As DNA, the CDR3 is TGTGCCAGCAGACTAGCGGGGGGCTACAATGAGCAGTTCTTC. Translating gives CASRLAGGYNEQFF.